The next 29 T cell receptor beta chains were all read from a single sample in a study of Ad26.COV2.S vaccination and SARS-CoV-2 variants. Profiled with immunoSEQ multiplex PCR; TCRdb holds only in-frame clones, not every one. The sample includes hundreds of thousands of clones, 80% to 90% of them seen just once. Documented treatment: some 19 received Ad26.COV2.S at low or high dose, single or two shots; 5 received placebo; per-sample allocation not given. Sampling was done on day 63 after the first vaccine or placebo injection. The material was peripheral blood, obtained in a trial of Ad26.COV2.S vaccine versus placebo. The receptor set was obtained from a person aged 18-60 years who received the Ad26.COV2.S COVID-19 vaccine or a placebo.

The J gene is TRBJ2-1, the V gene TRBV18; D not certain. V gave up 3 bases and J gave up 6 bases, with 6 bases separating them. Germline CDR1 KGHSH, CDR2 LQKENI. The CDR3 is 12 residues long. In nucleotides, the CDR3 is TGTGCCAGCTCACCGAACAGCAATGAGCAGTTCTTC. Translating it yields CASSPNSNEQFF.

The chain combines TRBV7-2 with TRBJ2-7; 12 bases are a match to TRBD1. This CDR3 contains 16 residues. V lost 0 bases, J lost 2 bases, and 2 bases stayed unmatched. The germline gives CDR1 SGHTA, CDR2 FQGNSA. The CDR3 bases are TGTGCCAGCAGCTTAGCTGGGACAGGGGGCCCCTACGAGCAGTACTTC. The encoded protein is CASSLAGTGGPYEQYF.

The chain combines TRBV5-5 with TRBJ2-2, with 8 bases aligning to TRBD1. The CDR3 covers 15 residues. With 6 bases clipped from V and 3 bases from J, the junction kept 7 bases outside the gene matches. Germline CDR1 reads SGHKS; CDR2 reads YYEKEE (reference sequence). CDR3 amino acids: CASTRQGKDTGELFF. DNA of the CDR3: TGTGCCAGCACCCGACAGGGGAAAGACACCGGGGAGCTGTTTTTT.

The chain uses TRBV5-1 and TRBJ2-5; possible D gene TRBD2, 5 bases. CDR3 size: 13 residues. Germline V lookup: CDR1 SGHRS, CDR2 YFSETQ. V lost 4 bases and J lost 2, with 9 bases in between. The CDR3 nucleotides read TGCGCCAGCAGCCAGGAGGTTCAAGAGACCCAGTACTTC. Amino acid sequence: CASSQEVQETQYF.

V usage is TRBV7-2 and J usage is TRBJ2-7; 7 positions agree with TRBD1. In germline, CDR1 is SGHTA, CDR2 FQGNSA. The length of the CDR3 is 15 residues. V trimming: 4 bases; J trimming: 2 bases; junction bases outside the gene matches: 8. CDR3 nucleotides: TGTGCCAGCAGCTACGACAGGGTTCGGACCTACGAGCAGTACTTC. Protein: CASSYDRVRTYEQYF.

The chain carries TRBV27 and TRBJ2-3; D could derive from TRBD1 or TRBD2 (7 bases each). Trimming took off 0 bases at V and 4 bases at J, with 14 bases between the two ends. Germline V gene sequence: CDR1 MNHEY, CDR2 SMNVEV (reference sequence). The CDR3 length is 16 residues. Here the CDR3 DNA reads TGTGCCAGCAGTTTATCCCCCGCAGGGGGGGCAGATACGCAGTATTTT. Translation: CASSLSPAGGADTQYF.

The V and J genes are TRBV6-1 and TRBJ1-6; no clear D gene. Deletions cut 1 base from V and 9 bases from J, with 13 bases between. CDR3 length: 15 amino acids. Germline lookup yields CDR1 MNHNS and CDR2 SASEGT. The CDR3 DNA reads as TGTGCCAGCAGTGAAGACTTGCGGACCTTTTCACCCCTCCACTTT. It yields the protein CASSEDLRTFSPLHF.

This chain uses TRBV30 with TRBJ2-7; D is ambiguous. The V and J ends lost 4 bases and 2 bases respectively, with 12 bases between them. The CDR3 has 13 amino acids. CDR1 and CDR2 from the germline V gene are GTSNPN and SVGIG (reference sequence). The CDR3 loop is CAWNRPSAYEQYF. Here the CDR3 DNA reads TGTGCCTGGAACCGCCCGTCGGCCTACGAGCAGTACTTC.

This chain uses TRBV5-1 with TRBJ1-6; D possibly corresponds to TRBD1 (5 bases). V was pared by 2 bases and J by 8 bases, with 14 bases between. The CDR3 is made up of 15 amino acids. Germline V lookup: CDR1 SGHRS, CDR2 YFSETQ. The CDR3 DNA sequence: TGCGCCAGCAGCTTCGGGACCCTCGTCGATTCACCCCTCCACTTT. This gives the protein CASSFGTLVDSPLHF. Using reference TRBV5-1 and TRBJ1-6 for the parts outside the CDR3, the full variable domain is KAGVTQTPRYLIKTRGQQVTLSCSPISGHRSVSWYQQTPGQGLQFLFEYFSETQRNKGNFPGRFSGRQFSNSRSEMNVSTLELGDSALYLCASSFGTLVDSPLHFGNGTRLTVT.

This chain links TRBV7-9 with TRBJ2-1; D unclear. The germline V gene encodes CDR1 SEHNR and CDR2 FQNEAQ (reference sequence). The CDR3 totals 14 residues. V lost 4 bases to trimming and J lost 7 bases, with 14 bases between them. DNA for the CDR3: TGTGCCAGCAGCTCCCCTGCTCGGCGTAATGAGCAGTTCTTC. Encoded protein: CASSSPARRNEQFF.

The rearrangement uses TRBV5-1 and TRBJ1-2; the D is unclear. Germline lookup yields CDR1 SGHRS and CDR2 YFSETQ. Trimming cost V 4 bases and J 0 bases, with 16 bases left between them. This CDR3 has 16 amino acids. The CDR3 is CASSQGPSGTNYGYTF. As DNA, the CDR3 is TGCGCCAGCAGCCAAGGTCCCTCGGGGACTAACTATGGCTACACCTTC.

This clone was counted a few times. V and J are TRBV19 and TRBJ1-1; tentative D call: TRBD1 (5 bases). V lost 2 bases and J 2 bases, leaving 15 bases between the germline ends. The germline CDR1 and CDR2 sequences are LNHDA and SQIVND (reference sequence). This CDR3 region has 16 residues. CDR3 in amino acids: CASSITTQGSNTEAFF. As DNA, the CDR3 is TGTGCCAGTAGTATAACGACCCAGGGCTCCAACACTGAAGCTTTCTTT.

The V gene is TRBV2, the J gene TRBJ1-1; the D is unclear. Germline V lookup: CDR1 SNHLY, CDR2 FYNNEI. Between the trimmed V and J ends, which lost 4 bases and 11 bases, there was a span of 11 bases. This CDR3 spans 11 amino acids. DNA for the CDR3: TGTGCCAGCAGTGTGCGGGAGGGCGCTTTCTTT. Its protein product is CASSVREGAFF.

The V call is TRBV5-1, the J call TRBJ2-7; TRBD1 matches at 7 bases. Germline lookup yields CDR1 SGHRS and CDR2 YFSETQ. The ends lost 3 bases at V and 0 bases at J; junction bases unmatched: 6. The CDR3 is 15 residues long. CDR3 nucleotides: TGCGCCAGCAGCTACCCGGACAGGAGCTCCTACGAGCAGTACTTC. It encodes CASSYPDRSSYEQYF.

The gene calls are TRBV7-3 and TRBJ2-1, with D possibly called TRBD1 or TRBD2 (6 bases each). V lost 5 bases to trimming and J lost 10 bases, with 12 bases between them. There are 12 residues in the CDR3. CDR1 is SGHTA, CDR2 FQGTGA, per germline. DNA of the CDR3: TGTGCCAGCAGCCTACAAGGGGGGGAGCAGTTCTTC. Translated: CASSLQGGEQFF.

The chain has TRBV18 and TRBJ2-1; 11 positions match TRBD2. The germline V gene has CDR1 KGHSH and CDR2 LQKENI. This CDR3 is 16 amino acids long. Unmatched junction bases numbered 6, after V lost 7 bases and J lost 1 base. The CDR3: CASCTGTSGSYNEQFF. CDR3 nucleotide sequence: TGTGCCAGCTGTACCGGGACTAGCGGATCCTACAATGAGCAGTTCTTC.

This chain uses TRBV10-3 with TRBJ1-6; D is uncertain. V gave up 5 bases and J gave up 7 bases, with 6 bases separating them. Looked up from germline, CDR1 is ENHRY and CDR2 is SYGVKD. The CDR3 loop spans 12 amino acids. Here the CDR3 reads CAISMGNSPLHF. CDR3 coding DNA: TGTGCCATCAGTATGGGGAATTCACCCCTCCACTTT.

The chain links TRBV24-1 to TRBJ1-2; maybe TRBD1 (5 bases). Germline V gene lookup returns CDR1 KGHDR and CDR2 SFDVKD. Trimming left V 4 bases short and J 7 bases short, with 15 bases between. The CDR3 is made up of 14 amino acids. In DNA, the CDR3 is TGTGCCACCAGTGACCCGGGACTCTCTCCTGGCTACACCTTC. This gives the protein CATSDPGLSPGYTF.

The chain links TRBV11-2 to TRBJ2-7, with 8 bases lining up with TRBD1. Unmatched junction bases numbered 9, after V lost 5 bases and J lost 0 bases. Looked up from germline, CDR1 is SGHAT and CDR2 is FQNNGV. This CDR3 has 16 amino acids. The CDR3 loop reads CASSPRTGPSSYEQYF. For the CDR3, the DNA is TGTGCCAGCAGCCCCCGGACAGGGCCGAGCTCCTACGAGCAGTACTTC.

This clone was counted a few times. The J gene is TRBJ2-2, the V gene TRBV18; D might be TRBD2 (6 bases). The ends were cut back, 6 bases at V and 0 bases at J, with 14 bases in the middle. Germline loops: CDR1 KGHSH, CDR2 LQKENI. The CDR3 runs 16 residues. The CDR3 DNA reads TGTGCCAGCTCGCCGGGGGAGGCCGCGAACACCGGGGAGCTGTTTTTT. Its translation is CASSPGEAANTGELFF.

The V and J genes are TRBV6-5 and TRBJ1-5; 7 bases align to TRBD1. The CDR3 contains 15 residues. Trimming cost V 7 bases and J 2 bases; bases outside gene matches: 8. The germline gives CDR1 MNHEY, CDR2 SVGAGI. The CDR3 DNA follows: TGTGCCAGCAAGGGACAGCCAGCCGGCAATCAGCCCCAGCATTTT. As protein: CASKGQPAGNQPQHF.

The V gene is TRBV14, the J gene TRBJ1-2; 10 nucleotides align to TRBD1. Germline assignment: CDR1 SGHDN and CDR2 FVKESK. This CDR3 is 18 amino acids long. With 4 bases clipped from V and 2 bases from J, the junction kept 13 bases outside the gene matches. The CDR3 here is CASSPSGRQGAPNYGYTF. CDR3 DNA: TGTGCCAGCAGCCCCTCGGGACGACAGGGGGCACCCAACTATGGCTACACCTTC.

This clone appeared a few times. Other nucleotide sequences from this sample produce the same CDR3. This chain links TRBV7-2 with TRBJ2-7; D might be TRBD1 (6 bases). V was shortened by 4 bases and J by 3 bases, with 7 bases between the two germline ends. From germline, CDR1 is SGHTA and CDR2 FQGNSA. This CDR3 comprises 12 residues. The CDR3 loop reads CASSSQGYEQYF. The DNA for the CDR3 is TGTGCCAGCAGCTCACAGGGCTACGAGCAGTACTTC.

V usage is TRBV19 and J usage is TRBJ1-2; the D is unclear. Germline V CDR1 and CDR2: LNHDA, SQIVND (reference sequence). Trimming removed 3 bases at V and 5 bases at J, with 16 bases between. The CDR3 is made up of 15 amino acids. CDR3 residues: CASSILRDPSYGYTF. CDR3 DNA: TGTGCCAGTAGTATCCTCCGGGATCCATCTTATGGCTACACCTTC.

The chain uses TRBV30 and TRBJ2-3; 8 nucleotides line up with TRBD2. Trimming removed 6 bases from V and 3 bases from J; junction bases left unmatched: 8. The germline CDR1 and CDR2 sequences are GTSNPN and SVGIG (reference sequence). This CDR3 comprises 14 residues. CDR3 sequence (DNA): TGTGCCTGTCTCAGGACTAGCAGGACAGATACGCAGTATTTT. Translation: CACLRTSRTDTQYF.

The gene calls are TRBV4-2 and TRBJ2-2; D is ambiguous. The germline V and J ends were trimmed by 7 bases and 6 bases, with 12 bases remaining between them. Germline values: CDR1 LGHNA, CDR2 YNFKEQ. This CDR3 is 13 amino acids long. CDR3 sequence: CASTLTSPGELFF. As DNA, the CDR3 is TGTGCCAGCACCTTGACAAGCCCCGGGGAGCTGTTTTTT.

V usage is TRBV6-1 and J usage is TRBJ1-5; TRBD1 is a possible D gene (6 bases). This CDR3 is built from 15 residues. Germline lookup yields CDR1 MNHNS and CDR2 SASEGT. V was trimmed by 3 bases and J by 10 bases, leaving 19 bases between them. The CDR3: CASSEGAGGGRPQHF. CDR3 DNA: TGTGCCAGCAGTGAGGGTGCGGGGGGCGGACGACCCCAGCATTTT.

The V gene is TRBV9, the J gene TRBJ2-3; D remains unclear. The germline gives CDR1 SGDLS, CDR2 YYNGEE. V was clipped by 0 bases and J by 8 bases, with 16 bases between them. CDR3 length: 15 residues. Here the CDR3 reads CASSVDPVNPGTQYF. The DNA for the CDR3 is TGTGCCAGCAGCGTAGATCCGGTGAACCCAGGTACGCAGTATTTT.

The chain links TRBV5-4 to TRBJ2-7; TRBD2 aligns across 7 bases. The CDR3 runs 14 residues. Per germline, CDR1 SGHNT and CDR2 YYREEE (reference sequence). The J segment lost 4 bases and the V segment lost 4 bases, leaving 8 bases of the junction unmatched. In DNA form, the CDR3 reads TGTGCCAGCAGCCAGGGCTTCGGGGGGTACGAGCAGTACTTC. This translates into CASSQGFGGYEQYF.